A single sample gave rise to the 25 T cell receptor beta chains below, sequenced in a study of T cell changes during pregnancy in multiple sclerosis. The protocol was immunoSEQ multiplex PCR, while the TCRdb copy is restricted to in-frame clones and leaves out a portion. The sample includes about 70,000 clones, roughly 94% of them seen just once. Sequencing was performed on peripheral blood, taken in the third trimester of pregnancy. These receptor sequences come from a female donor with multiple sclerosis, enrolled in a pregnancy study.

This clone showed up just once. The CDR3 spells CASSLRLAWRDGSTDTQYF. CDR3 DNA sequence: TGTGCCAGCAGCTTAAGGCTGGCATGGCGGGACGGCAGCACAGATACGCAGTATTTT. V gene TRBV7-9 combines with J gene TRBJ2-3; D is perhaps TRBD2 (6 bases). Germline V gene data show CDR1 as SEHNR and CDR2 as FQNEAQ (reference sequence). The CDR3 extends over 19 amino acids. V shed 2 bases and J shed 0 bases, with 21 bases lying between them.

The V and J genes are TRBV4-3 and TRBJ1-1, with 7 bases lining up with TRBD1. Germline CDR1 reads LGHNA; CDR2 reads YSLEER. CDR3 size: 14 residues. V lost 3 bases, J lost 4 bases, and 5 bases stayed unmatched. CDR3 coding DNA: TGCGCCAGCAGCCACCTAGCAGGGGGCACTGAAGCTTTCTTT. Its translation is CASSHLAGGTEAFF.

The rearrangement uses TRBV19 and TRBJ1-1; D might be TRBD1 (6 bases). V gave up 4 bases and J gave up 3 bases, with 12 bases separating them. From germline, CDR1 is LNHDA and CDR2 SQIVND (reference sequence). CDR3 length: 14 amino acids. The CDR3 DNA follows: TGTGCCAGTAGTAATCCAGGGGCTCACACTGAAGCTTTCTTT. It translates to CASSNPGAHTEAFF. The variable domain in full, completed from reference TRBV19 and TRBJ1-1, reads DGGITQSPKYLFRKEGQNVTLSCEQNLNHDAMYWYRQDPGQGLRLIYYSQIVNDFQKGDIAEGYSVSREKKESFPLTVTSAQKNPTAFYLCASSNPGAHTEAFFGQGTRLTVV.

The chain is built from TRBV6-6 and TRBJ1-4, with D tentatively TRBD1 (6 bases). The length of the CDR3 is 14 residues. V was clipped by 6 bases and J by 5 bases, with 13 bases between them. Germline V CDR1 and CDR2: MNHNY, SVGAGI (reference sequence). CDR3 sequence (DNA): TGTGCCAGCAGATCGATGGGACAAAATGAAAAACTGTTTTTT. Amino acid sequence: CASRSMGQNEKLFF.

V and J are TRBV29-1 and TRBJ2-1, with D perhaps matching TRBD2 (5 bases). Germline V CDR1 and CDR2: SQVTM, ANQGSEA. The V end was cut by 4 bases, the J end by 2 bases, with 6 bases between. CDR3 length: 12 amino acids. DNA for the CDR3: TGCAGCGTTGCGGAGGCCTACAATGAGCAGTTCTTC. The encoded protein is CSVAEAYNEQFF.

The genes are TRBV28 and TRBJ1-5; the D is unclear. Germline CDR1 MDHEN, CDR2 SYDVKM. CDR3 length: 15 residues. Trimming removed 7 bases at V and 3 bases at J, with 16 bases between. DNA for the CDR3: TGTGCCAGCAAAGACTCTTTTCGCCTCAATCAGCCCCAGCATTTT. Amino acids: CASKDSFRLNQPQHF. The full variable domain, completed using reference TRBV28 and TRBJ1-5, is DVKVTQSSRYLVKRTGEKVFLECVQDMDHENMFWYRQDPGLGLRLIYFSYDVKMKEKGDIPEGYSVSREKKERFSLILESASTNQTSMYLCASKDSFRLNQPQHFGDGTRLSIL.

V is TRBV18 and J is TRBJ1-1; weak D call: TRBD1 (6 bases). Trimming pared 4 bases from V and 3 bases from J, leaving 9 bases between. Germline V gene lookup returns CDR1 KGHSH and CDR2 LQKENI. This CDR3 has 13 amino acids. DNA of the CDR3: TGTGCCAGCTCACGAACAGGGTACACTGAAGCTTTCTTT. This translates into CASSRTGYTEAFF.

This clone was counted once. The V and J genes are TRBV7-2 and TRBJ1-1; TRBD1 agrees at 7 bases. The trim removed 5 bases at V and 0 bases at J, leaving 3 bases unmatched. The CDR3 loop spans 14 amino acids. Germline CDR1 SGHTA, CDR2 FQGNSA. CDR3: CASSRQGLNTEAFF. CDR3 nucleotides: TGTGCCAGCAGCCGACAGGGCTTGAACACTGAAGCTTTCTTT.

This chain connects TRBV7-9 to TRBJ1-6; D remains ambiguous. The CDR3 totals 15 residues. In germline, CDR1 is SEHNR, CDR2 FQNEAQ (reference sequence). Trimming pared 5 bases from V and 10 bases from J, leaving 18 bases between. In DNA, the CDR3 is TGTGCCAGCAGCCCCGCCAGCGGCCTGGGATCACCCCTCCACTTT. Translation gives CASSPASGLGSPLHF.

This chain links TRBV11-1 with TRBJ2-6; D may be TRBD2 (5 bases). This CDR3 region has 14 residues. With 6 bases removed from V and 0 bases from J, the gap between germline ends came to 6 bases. CDR1 and CDR2 (germline): SGHAT, FQDESV (reference sequence). The CDR3 DNA sequence: TGTGCCAGCAGAGACTACTCTGGGGCCAACGTCCTGACTTTC. Translation gives CASRDYSGANVLTF.

The gene calls are TRBV5-4 and TRBJ2-1; 12 nucleotides agree with TRBD2. The V segment lost 4 bases and the J segment 12 bases; nucleotides outside the gene matches: 14. The CDR3 runs 16 residues. The V gene's germline CDR1 is SGHNT and CDR2 YYREEE (reference sequence). The CDR3 loop is CASSPELAGGRRGQFF. The DNA for the CDR3 is TGTGCCAGCAGCCCGGAACTAGCGGGGGGCCGGAGAGGGCAGTTCTTC.

CDR3 in DNA: TGTGCCAGCAGTGAAAGGCGGGGGGGGGATGAGCAGTTCTTC. It yields the protein CASSERRGGDEQFF. The rearrangement joins TRBV2 to TRBJ2-1; 9 bases map to TRBD2. Germline V gene sequence: CDR1 SNHLY, CDR2 FYNNEI. The CDR3 has 14 amino acids. The junction had 4 bases not matched to a gene; V was cut back by 2 bases and J by 8 bases.

This rearrangement joins TRBV27 to TRBJ1-2, with 7 positions matching TRBD1. This CDR3 is built from 13 residues. V lost 6 bases and J lost 3; bases outside the gene matches: 4. Germline assignment: CDR1 MNHEY and CDR2 SMNVEV (reference sequence). CDR3 sequence (DNA): TGTGCCAGCAGACGAACAGGGGACTATGGCTACACCTTC. Translated, it gives CASRRTGDYGYTF.

This chain joins TRBV2 and TRBJ2-4, with TRBD1 as a possible D gene (6 bases). The germline gives CDR1 SNHLY, CDR2 FYNNEI. V lost 4 bases, J lost 4 bases, and 8 bases lay in between. The CDR3 is made up of 13 amino acids. This CDR3 is CASSGDTKNIQYF. CDR3 DNA sequence: TGTGCCAGCAGTGGGGACACGAAAAACATTCAGTACTTC.

This chain uses TRBV4-1 with TRBJ1-4; tentatively, D is TRBD1 (6 bases). Germline CDR1 MGHRA, CDR2 YSYEKL. The V and J ends lost 2 bases and 13 bases respectively, with 11 bases between them. This CDR3 region has 12 residues. The CDR3 sequence: CASSQIRGILFF. In DNA form, the CDR3 reads TGCGCCAGCAGCCAAATTAGGGGGATACTGTTTTTT.

V is TRBV27 and J is TRBJ1-2; TRBD1 agrees at 8 bases. The germline V gene has CDR1 MNHEY and CDR2 SMNVEV (reference sequence). The V and J ends lost 2 bases and 3 bases, in that order; junction bases with no gene match: 2. This CDR3 is 14 amino acids long. The CDR3 reads CASSLGQGHYGYTF. The DNA of the CDR3 is TGTGCCAGCAGTTTAGGACAGGGCCACTATGGCTACACCTTC.

The V and J genes are TRBV7-9 and TRBJ1-1; perhaps TRBD1 as D (6 bases). The CDR3 extends over 15 amino acids. Germline V gives CDR1 SEHNR, CDR2 FQNEAQ (reference sequence). The ends were cut back, 5 bases at V and 1 base at J, with 14 bases in the middle. CDR3 residues: CASSPRPGENTEAFF. The CDR3 nucleotides read TGTGCCAGCAGCCCCCGGCCAGGGGAGAACACTGAAGCTTTCTTT.

The V gene is TRBV18, the J gene TRBJ1-1; a possible D gene is TRBD1 (5 bases). This CDR3 comprises 14 residues. Germline V CDR1 and CDR2: KGHSH, LQKENI. The V and J ends lost 3 bases and 5 bases respectively, with 13 bases between them. In DNA, the CDR3 is TGTGCCAGCTCACCGCGGGGGGATCGAACTGAAGCTTTCTTT. Its protein product is CASSPRGDRTEAFF.

The V call is TRBV6-5, the J call TRBJ1-1; tentatively, D is TRBD1 (6 bases). The CDR3 totals 14 residues. V was trimmed by 2 bases and J by 6 bases, leaving 13 bases between them. Germline CDR1 is MNHEY and CDR2 is SVGAGI. Written as DNA, the CDR3 is TGTGCCAGCAGTTACCATAGACAGGCGGCTGAAGCTTTCTTT. Encoded protein: CASSYHRQAAEAFF.

This clone was seen once. The V call is TRBV5-4, the J call TRBJ2-5, with 9 bases matching TRBD2. The trim removed 0 bases at V and 2 bases at J, leaving 2 bases unmatched. Germline assignment: CDR1 SGHNT and CDR2 YYREEE (reference sequence). The CDR3 extends over 15 amino acids. The CDR3 region is CASSLAAGGQETQYF. DNA for the CDR3: TGTGCCAGCAGCTTGGCGGCGGGGGGGCAAGAGACCCAGTACTTC.

The V gene is TRBV2, the J gene TRBJ2-4, with 13 nucleotides matching TRBD2. V lost 5 bases, J lost 7 bases, and 5 bases stayed unmatched. This CDR3 region has 15 residues. Germline loops: CDR1 SNHLY, CDR2 FYNNEI. CDR3 bases: TGTGCCAGCAGTTGGACTAGCGGGGGTAGCAACATTCAGTACTTC. This encodes CASSWTSGGSNIQYF.

The rearrangement joins TRBV5-5 to TRBJ2-7; D might be TRBD2 (6 bases). Trimming left V 3 bases short and J 2 bases short, with 15 bases between. The CDR3 sequence is 15 residues long. CDR1 SGHKS and CDR2 YYEKEE come from the germline V gene (reference sequence). CDR3 DNA: TGTGCCAGCAGCTCGGTGGGTAGCGGCCCCTACGAGCAGTACTTC. Its translation: CASSSVGSGPYEQYF.

The gene calls are TRBV19 and TRBJ2-3, with 8 positions matching TRBD2. The CDR3 is made up of 15 amino acids. Germline V gene sequence: CDR1 LNHDA, CDR2 SQIVND (reference sequence). With V trimmed by 5 bases and J by 7 bases, 11 bases remained unmatched. Here the CDR3 reads CASSLVAGGRNTQYF. DNA of the CDR3: TGTGCCAGTAGTTTGGTCGCGGGGGGACGGAATACGCAGTATTTT.

The V call is TRBV6-4, the J call TRBJ2-2, with 10 bases that match TRBD2. CDR1 MRHNA and CDR2 SNTAGT come from the germline V gene. The V gene end was trimmed by 4 bases and the J gene end by 4 bases; junction bases not matched to a gene: 9. The CDR3 sequence is 17 residues long. The CDR3 is CASSAQAGGPLTGELFF. CDR3 nucleotide sequence: TGTGCCAGCAGTGCTCAAGCGGGGGGGCCGCTCACCGGGGAGCTGTTTTTT.

V is TRBV28 and J is TRBJ2-5; D is perhaps TRBD2 (6 bases). Germline V lookup: CDR1 MDHEN, CDR2 SYDVKM. The V end was cut by 6 bases, the J end by 5 bases, with 13 bases between. The CDR3 consists of 13 residues. The CDR3 loop is CASSGGGVETQYF. CDR3 sequence (DNA): TGTGCCAGCAGCGGGGGAGGAGTGGAGACCCAGTACTTC.